One and the same sample provided the 12 T cell receptor beta chains below, sequenced in a study of shared clonotypes between healthy human individuals. TCRdb keeps only in-frame clones here, not all; method: immunoSEQ multiplex PCR. The sample lists a few million clones; approximately 93% were seen once. Sequenced input: naive CD4+ T cells from PBMCs. Regarding subset: CD45RA+ positively selected. All receptors come from a man aged 18 to 35 in good health. Some clones in this sample may be carry-over from other donors' samples.

The rearrangement uses TRBV11-2 and TRBJ1-3; D call uncertain. V was pared by 5 bases and J by 0 bases, with 14 bases between. In germline, CDR1 is SGHAT, CDR2 FQNNGV. The CDR3 is 16 residues long. The CDR3 spells CASSPAAARSGNTIYF. In nucleotides, the CDR3 is TGTGCCAGCAGCCCCGCGGCGGCTCGCTCTGGAAACACCATATATTTT.

The chain uses TRBV5-5 and TRBJ2-4; D not certain. The germline CDR1 and CDR2 sequences are SGHKS and YYEKEE (reference sequence). This CDR3 region has 14 residues. V lost 2 bases and J lost 2, with 8 bases in between. CDR3 DNA sequence: TGTGCCAGCAGCTTCGGCCAGACCAAAAACATTCAGTACTTC. Its protein is CASSFGQTKNIQYF.

The chain has TRBV7-6 and TRBJ2-3; 8 bases align to TRBD1. Germline V gene sequence: CDR1 SGHVS, CDR2 FNYEAQ. V lost 6 bases and J lost 4; bases outside the gene matches: 6. This CDR3 has 14 amino acids. The CDR3 reads CASRAKDRADTQYF. CDR3 sequence (DNA): TGTGCCAGCAGGGCGAAGGACAGGGCAGATACGCAGTATTTT. The complete variable domain, with remaining parts taken from reference TRBV7-6 and TRBJ2-3, reads GAGVSQSPRYKVTKRGQDVALRCDPISGHVSLYWYRQALGQGPEFLTYFNYEAQQDKSGLPNDRFSAERPEGSISTLTIQRTEQRDSAMYRCASRAKDRADTQYFGPGTRLTVL.

The CDR3 DNA follows: TGTGCCAGCAGTGTTGAGGGTTTGGACACTGAAGCTTTCTTT. Its translation: CASSVEGLDTEAFF. The chain couples TRBV2 to TRBJ1-1; the D is unclear. Germline V gene lookup returns CDR1 SNHLY and CDR2 FYNNEI. The CDR3 is 14 amino acids. V gave up 4 bases and J gave up 3 bases, with 12 bases separating them.

Here the CDR3 DNA reads TGCAGCGTTGACCGTGGGAGCCTACTGGGGTCCACAGATACGCAGTATTTT. Translated, it gives CSVDRGSLLGSTDTQYF. The chain carries TRBV29-1 and TRBJ2-3; tentatively, D is TRBD2 (5 bases). Per germline, CDR1 SQVTM and CDR2 ANQGSEA. Trimming took off 3 bases at V and 2 bases at J, with 21 bases between the two ends. The CDR3 spans 17 residues.

The table lists this clone with a count of one. CDR3 region: CASSFTGMGNTIYF. The CDR3 DNA is TGTGCCAGCAGTTTTACAGGGATGGGAAACACCATATATTTT. The rearrangement links TRBV28 to TRBJ1-3; D is perhaps TRBD1 (6 bases). Germline-derived CDR1 and CDR2 are MDHEN and SYDVKM. The CDR3 spans 14 residues. With 3 bases removed from V and 4 bases from J, the gap between germline ends came to 10 bases.

The chain is built from TRBV14 and TRBJ2-1; a possible D gene is TRBD1 (5 bases). CDR1 SGHDN and CDR2 FVKESK come from the germline V gene. Trimming took 4 bases from V and 10 from J, leaving 11 bases between them. The CDR3 is made up of 12 amino acids. The CDR3 loop is CASSPSWGEQFF. The DNA of the CDR3 is TGTGCCAGCAGCCCCTCATGGGGCGAGCAGTTCTTC.

This chain joins TRBV7-9 and TRBJ2-3; no clear D gene. The CDR3 has 13 amino acids. The V gene lost 5 bases and the J gene lost 2 bases, with 8 bases spanning the gap. Germline CDR1 reads SEHNR; CDR2 reads FQNEAQ (reference sequence). This CDR3 is CASSPSFTDTQYF. CDR3 nucleotides: TGTGCCAGCAGCCCCTCCTTCACAGATACGCAGTATTTT.

The chain links TRBV28 to TRBJ2-5; 7 bases agree with TRBD1. The last part of the DNA fits TRBJ2-7 better; the J call may be wrong. Germline CDR1 MDHEN, CDR2 SYDVKM. The CDR3 spans 16 residues. Here the CDR3 DNA reads TGTGCCAGCAGTTCTCGTCCGGGACAGAGCTCCTACGAGCAGTACTTC. It specifies CASSSRPGQSSYEQYF.

The V gene is TRBV5-4, the J gene TRBJ2-7, with D possibly being TRBD1 (5 bases). Germline assignment: CDR1 SGHNT and CDR2 YYREEE (reference sequence). The germline V and J ends were trimmed by 4 bases and 6 bases, with 14 bases remaining between them. The CDR3 is made up of 13 amino acids. This CDR3 reads CASSRTSGIEQYF. In DNA, the CDR3 is TGTGCCAGCAGCCGGACGTCAGGGATCGAGCAGTACTTC.

As concerns this clone: The sample carries other DNA sequences with the same CDR3. CDR3 sequence (DNA): TGTGCCAGCAGAGGACAGGGAAGCACAGATACGCAGTATTTT. This encodes CASRGQGSTDTQYF. The chain combines TRBV2 with TRBJ2-3; 8 bases are shared with TRBD1. CDR1 is SNHLY and CDR2 is FYNNEI in the germline V gene. The trim removed 6 bases at V and 0 bases at J, leaving 2 bases unmatched. This CDR3 spans 14 amino acids.

The genes are TRBV27 and TRBJ2-1; D gene uncertain. This CDR3 spans 15 amino acids. V lost 4 bases and J 3 bases, leaving 13 bases between the germline ends. The germline gives CDR1 MNHEY, CDR2 SMNVEV (reference sequence). CDR3 in amino acids: CASSSSTGNYNEQFF. For the CDR3, the DNA is TGTGCCAGCAGTTCCTCGACTGGAAACTACAATGAGCAGTTCTTC.